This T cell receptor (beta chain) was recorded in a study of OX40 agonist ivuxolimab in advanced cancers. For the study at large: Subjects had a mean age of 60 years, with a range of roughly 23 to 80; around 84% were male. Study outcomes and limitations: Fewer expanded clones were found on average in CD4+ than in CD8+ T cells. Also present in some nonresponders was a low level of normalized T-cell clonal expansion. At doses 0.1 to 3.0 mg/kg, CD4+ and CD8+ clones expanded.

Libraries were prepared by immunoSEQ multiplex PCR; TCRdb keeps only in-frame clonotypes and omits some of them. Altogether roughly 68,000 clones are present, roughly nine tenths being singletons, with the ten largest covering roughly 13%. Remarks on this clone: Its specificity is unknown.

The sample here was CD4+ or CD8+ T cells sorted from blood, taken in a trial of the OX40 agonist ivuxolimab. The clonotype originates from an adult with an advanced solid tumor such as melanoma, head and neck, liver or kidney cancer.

This CDR3 reads CASSRDILDETQYF. CDR3 bases: TGTGCCAGCTCACGGGACATCCTTGACGAGACCCAGTACTTC. The chain couples TRBV18 to TRBJ2-5; the D gene is possibly TRBD1 (6 bases). Looked up from germline, CDR1 is KGHSH and CDR2 is LQKENI. Trimming shortened V by 4 bases and J by 5 bases, and 14 bases separated the two germline ends. This CDR3 contains 14 residues. Complete variable domain (other parts from reference TRBV18 and TRBJ2-5): NAGVMQNPRHLVRRRGQEARLRCSPMKGHSHVYWYRQLPEEGLKFMVYLQKENIIDESGMPKERFSAEFPKEGPSILRIQQVVRGDSAAYFCASSRDILDETQYFGPGTRLLVL.